This T cell receptor (beta chain) stems from a study of cytomegalovirus exposure and HLA in healthy donors. Measured with immunoSEQ multiplex PCR; TCRdb has only the in-frame clones, and not every one. The sample lists approximately 160,000 clones, around four fifths occurring once. Trimming removed 2 bases at V and 7 bases at J, with 6 bases between. The germline V gene encodes CDR1 MNHNY and CDR2 SVGAGI (reference sequence). CDR3 length: 12 residues. The sequence was collected from a man aged 25-45 years in good health and CMV-seropositive. Sequencing used PBMCs. The rearrangement uses TRBV6-6 and TRBJ1-5; D ambiguous. DNA of the CDR3: TGTGCCAGCAGTTACATTATACAGCCCCAGCATTTT. This gives the protein CASSYIIQPQHF.